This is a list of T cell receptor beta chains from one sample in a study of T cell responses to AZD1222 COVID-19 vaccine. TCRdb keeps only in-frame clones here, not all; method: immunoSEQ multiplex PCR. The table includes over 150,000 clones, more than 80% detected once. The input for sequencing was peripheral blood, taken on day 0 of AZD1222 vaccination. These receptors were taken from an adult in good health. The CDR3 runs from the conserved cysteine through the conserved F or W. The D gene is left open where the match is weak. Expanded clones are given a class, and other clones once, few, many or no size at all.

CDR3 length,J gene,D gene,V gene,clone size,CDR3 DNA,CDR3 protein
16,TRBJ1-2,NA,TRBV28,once,TGTGCCAGCAGCCCAGCAAGTTATTCCTCTAACTATGGCTACACCTTC,CASSPASYSSNYGYTF
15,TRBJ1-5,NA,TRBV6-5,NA,TGTGCCAGCAGTCTAAACAGGGCGAGCAATCAGCCCCAGCATTTT,CASSLNRASNQPQHF
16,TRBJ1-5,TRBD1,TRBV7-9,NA,TGTGCCAGCAGCTCCTTCACAGGGGGTATCAATCAGCCCCAGCATTTT,CASSSFTGGINQPQHF
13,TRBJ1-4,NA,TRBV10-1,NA,TGCGCCAGCAGCCAGCATGCTAATGAAAAACTGTTTTTT,CASSQHANEKLFF
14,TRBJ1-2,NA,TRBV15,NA,TGTGCCACCAGCAGAGCCTCGACCGGCTATGGCTACACCTTC,CATSRASTGYGYTF
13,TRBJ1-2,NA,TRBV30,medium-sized,TGTGCCTGGAGCACCGGACAGAACTATGGCTACACCTTC,CAWSTGQNYGYTF
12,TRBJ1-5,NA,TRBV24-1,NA,TGTGCCACCAGTGTCGAGAACCAGCCCCAGCATTTT,CATSVENQPQHF
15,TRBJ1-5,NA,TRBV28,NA,TGTGCCAGCAGGACGAGGACAGCGAGCAATCAGCCCCAGCATTTT,CASRTRTASNQPQHF
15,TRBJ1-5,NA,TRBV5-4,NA,TGTGCCAGCAGCCGGGGGGGAAATAGCAATCAGCCCCAGCATTTT,CASSRGGNSNQPQHF
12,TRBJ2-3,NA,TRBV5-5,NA,TGTGCCAGCAGCTTGGAGGCAGATACGCAGTATTTT,CASSLEADTQYF
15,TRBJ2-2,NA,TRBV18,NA,TGTGCCAGCTCCCTAAGACAAGCGAACACCGGGGAGCTGTTTTTT,CASSLRQANTGELFF
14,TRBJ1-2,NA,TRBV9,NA,TGTGCCAGCAGCGCCGCGGGACTGAACTATGGCTACACCTTC,CASSAAGLNYGYTF
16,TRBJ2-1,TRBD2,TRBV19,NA,TGTGCCAGTAGTATAGGAGGTAGCGGGGGTCTCAATGAGCAGTTCTTC,CASSIGGSGGLNEQFF
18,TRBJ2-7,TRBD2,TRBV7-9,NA,TGTGCCAGCAGCCCCCCCCCGGGACTAGCGGGAGGAGCTCGCGAGCAGTACTTC,CASSPPPGLAGGAREQYF
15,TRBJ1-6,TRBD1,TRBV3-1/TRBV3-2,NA,TGTGCCAGCAGCCAAAACAGGGGGCTTAATTCACCCCTCCACTTT,CASSQNRGLNSPLHF
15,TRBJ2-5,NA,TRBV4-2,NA,TGTGCCAGCAGCCAAGATAAGGGGGTCGGGGAGACCCAGTACTTC,CASSQDKGVGETQYF
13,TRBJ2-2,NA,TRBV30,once,TGTGCCTCACCCGGGGCGAACACCGGGGAGCTGTTTTTT,CASPGANTGELFF
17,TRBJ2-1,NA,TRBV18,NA,TGTGCCAGCTCACTTAAAGCTGGTAGCGGCACGTACAATGAGCAGTTCTTC,CASSLKAGSGTYNEQFF
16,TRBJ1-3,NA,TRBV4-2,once,TGTGCCAGCAGCCAAGAACAGGGATTGAGAGGAAACACCATATATTTT,CASSQEQGLRGNTIYF
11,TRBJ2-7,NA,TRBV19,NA,TGTGCCAGTAGAGGGTCCTACGAGCAGTACTTC,CASRGSYEQYF
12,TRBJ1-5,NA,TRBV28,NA,TGTGCCAGTCAAGACCCCCATCAGCCCCAGCATTTT,CASQDPHQPQHF
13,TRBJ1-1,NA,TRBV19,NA,TGTGCCAGTTTTAACCAGGATAACACTGGGTCTTTCTTT,CASFNQDNTGSFF
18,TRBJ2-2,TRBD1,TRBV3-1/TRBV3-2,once,TGTGCCAGCAGCCTTTCGACAGGGGGCCGGCAATACACCGGGGAGCTGTTTTTT,CASSLSTGGRQYTGELFF
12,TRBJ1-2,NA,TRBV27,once,TGTGCCAGCAGTTTCAAGGGGGGCCCCGTTTCCTTC,CASSFKGGPVSF
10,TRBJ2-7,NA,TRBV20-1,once,TGCAGTGCGTACAGGAACGAGCAGTACTTC,CSAYRNEQYF
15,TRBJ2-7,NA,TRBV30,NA,TGTGCCTGGAGTAGAATTGGCAGGCTCTCCTACGAGCAGTACTTC,CAWSRIGRLSYEQYF
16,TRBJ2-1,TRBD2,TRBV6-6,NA,TGTGCCAGCAGTAAAAGTCCCCTTAGCGGGGCCAATGAGCAGTTCTTC,CASSKSPLSGANEQFF
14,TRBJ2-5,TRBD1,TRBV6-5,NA,TGTGCCAGCTCAAACAGGGGGGTGTTGGAGACCCAGTACTTC,CASSNRGVLETQYF
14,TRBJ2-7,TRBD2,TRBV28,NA,TGTGCCAGCAGTTCCCTAGCGGGAGTTAATGAGCAGTACTTC,CASSSLAGVNEQYF
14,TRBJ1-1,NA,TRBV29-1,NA,TGCAGCGGACTGACAGAGGGCTTGAACACTGAAGCTTTCTTT,CSGLTEGLNTEAFF
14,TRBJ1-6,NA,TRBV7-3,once,TGTGCCAGCAGCTTAGGAAGGGACAATTCACCCCTCCACTTT,CASSLGRDNSPLHF
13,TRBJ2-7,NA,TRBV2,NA,TGTGCCACCGCGCTGGGAAAGCCAAACGAGCAGTACTTC,CATALGKPNEQYF
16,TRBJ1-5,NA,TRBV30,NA,TGTGCCTGGAGTGCCCGGTCCTTTGATGTAAATCAGCCCCAGCATTTT,CAWSARSFDVNQPQHF
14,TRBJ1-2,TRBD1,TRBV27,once,TGTGCCAGCAGTACTCGGACAGGTAGCTATGGCTACACCTTC,CASSTRTGSYGYTF
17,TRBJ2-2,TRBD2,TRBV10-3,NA,TGTGCCATCAGTGATCCCGGGACTAGCGTGAACACCGGGGAGCTGTTTTTT,CAISDPGTSVNTGELFF
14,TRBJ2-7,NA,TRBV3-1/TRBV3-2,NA,TGTGCCAGCAGCCCGGCAGGACCAACCTACGAGCAGTACTTC,CASSPAGPTYEQYF
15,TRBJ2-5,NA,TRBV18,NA,TGTGCCAGCTCACCCCCGGGACACCTCCAAGAGACCCAGTACTTC,CASSPPGHLQETQYF
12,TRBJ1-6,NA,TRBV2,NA,TGTGCCAGCTCTGGGCAGGGGATCACCCTCCACTTT,CASSGQGITLHF
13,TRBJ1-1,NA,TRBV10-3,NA,TGTGCCACCATACCAACCGCATTGTCGCGAGCTTTCTTT,CATIPTALSRAFF
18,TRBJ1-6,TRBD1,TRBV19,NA,TGTGCCAGTAGATCCTCCCGGACAGGTAGCTCCTATAATTCACCCCTCCACTTT,CASRSSRTGSSYNSPLHF
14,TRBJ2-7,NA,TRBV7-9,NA,TGTGCCAGCAGCCCCGGGGTAGTTCACCACGAGCAGTACTTC,CASSPGVVHHEQYF
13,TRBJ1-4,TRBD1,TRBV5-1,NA,TGCGCCAGCAGCATTGGACAGGGCGAAAAACTGTTTTTT,CASSIGQGEKLFF
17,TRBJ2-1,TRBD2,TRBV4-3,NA,TGCGCCAGCAGCCAAGGAGTGATAGCGGGAGGGCTAAATGAGCAGTTCTTC,CASSQGVIAGGLNEQFF